What follows are 28 T cell receptor beta chains derived from one specimen sequenced in a study of blood T cell repertoires in COVID-19. Only in-frame clones appear in the TCRdb table, and some are missing; sequencing was by immunoSEQ multiplex PCR. The repertoire holds about 350,000 clones, with roughly 87% as singletons. The sequenced material came from PBMCs or T cells enriched from blood (not recorded which). These receptors originate from a woman in her twenties or thirties who had recovered from COVID-19.

The V call is TRBV28, the J call TRBJ2-2, with TRBD2 matching 8 bases. Trimming removed 4 bases from V and 4 bases from J; junction bases left unmatched: 5. Germline values: CDR1 MDHEN, CDR2 SYDVKM. The CDR3 is 15 amino acids. In DNA form, the CDR3 reads TGTGCCAGCAGTTCACCCGGGACTAGCACCGGGGAGCTGTTTTTT. Amino acid sequence: CASSSPGTSTGELFF. The whole variable domain, filled in from reference TRBV28 and TRBJ2-2, reads DVKVTQSSRYLVKRTGEKVFLECVQDMDHENMFWYRQDPGLGLRLIYFSYDVKMKEKGDIPEGYSVSREKKERFSLILESASTNQTSMYLCASSSPGTSTGELFFGEGSRLTVL.

V usage is TRBV5-1 and J usage is TRBJ2-7, with D uncertain. From germline, CDR1 is SGHRS and CDR2 YFSETQ. This CDR3 is 12 amino acids long. V was clipped by 1 base and J by 2 bases, with 4 bases between them. The CDR3 bases are TGCGCCAGCAGCTTGTCGGCCTACGAGCAGTACTTC. Translation: CASSLSAYEQYF. Full variable domain (outside the CDR3, taken from reference TRBV5-1 and TRBJ2-7): KAGVTQTPRYLIKTRGQQVTLSCSPISGHRSVSWYQQTPGQGLQFLFEYFSETQRNKGNFPGRFSGRQFSNSRSEMNVSTLELGDSALYLCASSLSAYEQYFGPGTRLTVT.

This clone showed up just a few times. The CDR3 bases are TGTGCCACCAGCAGAGGGGGGGGACGGTACTACGAGCAGTACTTC. Protein product: CATSRGGGRYYEQYF. The V call is TRBV15, the J call TRBJ2-7, with 7 bases matching TRBD2. The CDR3 is 15 residues long. Germline V gene lookup returns CDR1 LNHNV and CDR2 YYDKDF (reference sequence). Trimming removed 1 base from V and 3 bases from J; junction bases left unmatched: 6.

As to this clone: The junction differs from germline at one of its ends, possibly a read error. The V and J genes are TRBV23-1 and TRBJ2-1, with 11 bases aligning to TRBD2. TRBV23-1 is an open reading frame whose function is uncertain. The CDR3 runs to 22 residues. The DNA of the CDR3 is TGCGCCAGCGGTCAATCGATTAGGGCCTCAAGACAGGGACTAGCGGCGAACAATGAGCAGTTCTTC. Amino acids: CASGQSIRASRQGLAANNEQFF.

The chain uses TRBV10-1 and TRBJ2-3, with a weak D call TRBD1 (8 bases). The CDR3 totals 12 residues. V lost 6 bases and J 8 bases, leaving 12 bases between the germline ends. CDR1 and CDR2 from the germline V gene are WNHNN and SYGVQD (reference sequence). CDR3 region: CASRDREGTQYF. CDR3 DNA sequence: TGCGCCAGCAGGGACAGGGAGGGTACGCAGTATTTT.

The gene calls are TRBV3-1 (or the pseudogene TRBV3-2) and TRBJ2-3; no definite D call. CDR1 and CDR2 (germline): LGHDT, YNNKEL (reference sequence). V shed 4 bases and J shed 2 bases, with 10 bases lying between them. The CDR3 is made up of 14 amino acids. The CDR3 loop reads CASSRQTFTDTQYF. The CDR3 nucleotides are TGTGCCAGCAGCCGCCAGACATTCACAGATACGCAGTATTTT.

This clone occurred once. J is TRBJ1-1 and V is TRBV6-2 or TRBV6-3, with 7 positions matching TRBD1. Per germline, CDR1 MNHEY and CDR2 SVGEGT. The junction had 18 bases not matched to a gene; V was cut back by 3 bases and J by 5 bases. The CDR3 is made up of 18 amino acids. The CDR3 bases are TGTGCCAGCAGTTATCACCGGGACAGAAATACCCCACTGACTGAAGCTTTCTTT. Translation gives CASSYHRDRNTPLTEAFF.

The CDR3 reads CASIQAPSYEQYF. In DNA, the CDR3 is TGTGCCAGCATTCAGGCCCCCTCCTACGAGCAGTACTTC. The chain links TRBV2 to TRBJ2-7; no clear D. Between the trimmed V and J ends, which lost 7 bases and 0 bases, there was a span of 10 bases. CDR3 length: 13 residues. CDR1 SNHLY and CDR2 FYNNEI come from the germline V gene.

This clone was found a few times. The chain is built from TRBV11-2 and TRBJ2-5, with TRBD2 matching over 11 bases. The length of the CDR3 is 18 residues. Germline CDR1 and CDR2: SGHAT and FQNNGV. The V and J ends lost 6 bases and 2 bases, in that order; junction bases with no gene match: 14. The CDR3 region is CASRPTALAGGGQETQYF. CDR3 bases: TGTGCCAGCAGACCGACAGCGCTAGCGGGAGGAGGTCAAGAGACCCAGTACTTC.

The chain has TRBV24-1 and TRBJ2-2; 8 positions agree with TRBD1. The trim removed 4 bases at V and 2 bases at J, leaving 8 bases unmatched. CDR3 length: 17 residues. Germline V gene data show CDR1 as KGHDR and CDR2 as SFDVKD. This CDR3 reads CATSDLSGQGNTGELFF. The CDR3 bases are TGTGCCACCAGTGACCTAAGCGGACAGGGTAACACCGGGGAGCTGTTTTTT.

This sequence joins TRBV4-2 and TRBJ1-2; a weak D match, TRBD1 (5 bases). This CDR3 spans 12 amino acids. The V gene lost 4 bases and the J gene lost 13 bases, with 16 bases spanning the gap. Looked up from germline, CDR1 is LGHNA and CDR2 is YNFKEQ. For the CDR3, the DNA is TGTGCCAGCAGCCCGGGCCTGGGGCCGGCCACCTTC. It is translated as CASSPGLGPATF.

CDR3 nucleotide sequence: TGTGCCAGCAGCTTAGGACTAGCGGGCCACACAGATACGCAGTATTTT. Amino acid sequence: CASSLGLAGHTDTQYF. J is TRBJ2-3 and V is TRBV11-3; 10 nucleotides agree with TRBD2. Trimming took 1 base from V and 2 from J; bases not matched to a gene: 3. The CDR3 runs to 16 residues. In germline, CDR1 is SGHNT, CDR2 YENEEA.

J is TRBJ2-6 and V is TRBV30; D perhaps matches TRBD1 (6 bases). Germline assignment: CDR1 GTSNPN and CDR2 SVGIG (reference sequence). The CDR3 runs 16 residues. Between the trimmed V and J ends, which lost 8 bases and 0 bases, there was a span of 17 bases. The CDR3 loop is CATPQGLSSGANVLTF. CDR3 sequence (DNA): TGTGCCACACCACAGGGCCTTAGCTCTGGGGCCAACGTCCTGACTTTC.

The CDR3 loop reads CASRAGLALSEAFF. For the CDR3, the DNA is TGTGCCAGCAGGGCAGGGTTAGCTCTTTCTGAAGCTTTCTTT. The chain combines TRBV3-1 (or the pseudogene TRBV3-2) with TRBJ1-1; weak D call: TRBD1 (5 bases). V lost 6 bases to trimming and J lost 6 bases, with 17 bases between them. This CDR3 region has 14 residues. CDR1 LGHDT and CDR2 YNNKEL come from the germline V gene (reference sequence).

The V and J genes are TRBV19 and TRBJ1-4; D remains ambiguous. Per germline, CDR1 LNHDA and CDR2 SQIVND (reference sequence). This CDR3 is built from 14 residues. V gave up 5 bases and J gave up 0 bases, with 7 bases separating them. The CDR3 bases are TGTGCCAGTAGTTTGCGGGCAACTAATGAAAAACTGTTTTTT. The encoded protein is CASSLRATNEKLFF.

This clone was counted between two and nine times. The chain has TRBV5-1 and TRBJ1-2; D gene uncertain. The germline V and J ends were trimmed by 0 bases and 6 bases, with 15 bases remaining between them. From germline, CDR1 is SGHRS and CDR2 YFSETQ. The CDR3 covers 15 residues. CDR3 DNA sequence: TGCGCCAGCAGCTTGGGCGGAGTGATCGTGGATGGCTACACCTTC. It translates to CASSLGGVIVDGYTF.

The rearrangement uses TRBV5-4 and TRBJ2-3; D ambiguous. Germline CDR1 SGHNT, CDR2 YYREEE (reference sequence). Trimming took 7 bases from V and 6 from J, leaving 15 bases between them. The CDR3 sequence is 13 residues long. Written as DNA, the CDR3 is TGTGCCAGCTCTCTGTCCGGTCGGGATACGCAGTATTTT. As protein: CASSLSGRDTQYF.

The chain links TRBV10-2 to TRBJ1-1; D uncertain. Germline CDR1 and CDR2: WSHSY and SAAADI. CDR3 size: 12 residues. Trimming shortened V by 6 bases and J by 1 base, and 6 bases separated the two germline ends. CDR3 bases: TGCGCCAGCAGAGCAGGGAACACTGAAGCTTTCTTT. Translation: CASRAGNTEAFF.

The chain is built from TRBV2 and TRBJ1-1; possible D gene TRBD1, 6 bases. The V end lost 1 base, the J end lost 1 base, and 13 bases lay between the germline ends. Looked up from germline, CDR1 is SNHLY and CDR2 is FYNNEI. The CDR3 has 16 residues. The CDR3 nucleotides are TGTGCCAGCAGTGAAGATTTGCGGGGGGCGAACACTGAAGCTTTCTTT. It yields the protein CASSEDLRGANTEAFF.

The chain employs TRBV10-3 and TRBJ2-3, with 12 bases identical to TRBD2. CDR3 length equals 17 residues. The J segment lost 1 base and the V segment lost 5 bases, leaving 7 bases of the junction unmatched. Germline CDR1 and CDR2: ENHRY and SYGVKD. The CDR3 loop reads CAISPSRLAGGTDTQYF. The CDR3 DNA reads as TGTGCCATCAGTCCTTCCAGACTAGCGGGAGGCACAGATACGCAGTATTTT.

The chain couples TRBV7-8 to TRBJ2-1; 12 bases are a match to TRBD2. Germline-derived CDR1 and CDR2 are SGHVS and FQNEAQ. The CDR3 loop spans 17 amino acids. Losses at the gene ends were 5 bases for V and 0 bases for J; bases not matched to a gene: 5. The chain's CDR3 is CASSVLTSGSSYNEQFF. CDR3 coding DNA: TGTGCCAGCAGCGTCCTGACTAGCGGGAGCTCCTACAATGAGCAGTTCTTC.

The rearrangement uses TRBV7-9 and TRBJ2-7; 8 nucleotides line up with TRBD2. The germline V gene encodes CDR1 SEHNR and CDR2 FQNEAQ (reference sequence). The CDR3 is 14 residues long. Germline trimming cut 0 bases from V and 8 bases from J; bases unmatched to any gene: 6. CDR3 sequence reads: CASSLAAGDDKQYF. The CDR3 DNA follows: TGTGCCAGCAGCTTAGCAGCGGGAGACGACAAGCAGTACTTC.

This chain joins TRBV3-1 (or the pseudogene TRBV3-2) and TRBJ2-5; 12 bases match TRBD2. The germline gives CDR1 LGHDT, CDR2 YNNKEL (reference sequence). V shed 4 bases, J shed 2 bases, and the junction held 8 bases outside the gene matches. The CDR3 extends over 17 amino acids. The DNA of the CDR3 is TGTGCCAGCAGCCGAGGCCGGCTAGCGGGGGGGCAAGAGACCCAGTACTTC. The encoded protein is CASSRGRLAGGQETQYF.

The chain's CDR3 is CASSPRPDRGSEAFF. The CDR3 DNA reads TGTGCCAGCAGCCCCCGCCCGGACAGGGGATCTGAAGCTTTCTTT. This chain uses TRBV7-9 with TRBJ1-1; 9 bases fit TRBD1. The CDR3 loop spans 15 amino acids. Germline V lookup: CDR1 SEHNR, CDR2 FQNEAQ (reference sequence). V shed 5 bases and J 6 bases; nucleotides not matched to a gene: 10.

The V call is TRBV2, the J call TRBJ1-4; 7 nucleotides line up with TRBD1. V lost 6 bases and J lost 2; bases outside the gene matches: 6. The CDR3 length is 15 residues. Germline V gives CDR1 SNHLY, CDR2 FYNNEI. The CDR3 DNA reads TGTGCCAGCAGAGGAGGGACAGTCACTAATGAAAAACTGTTTTTT. Translating gives CASRGGTVTNEKLFF.

This chain connects TRBV11-2 to TRBJ1-2; 7 nucleotides line up with TRBD1. V shed 5 bases and J 8 bases; nucleotides not matched to a gene: 11. Germline CDR1 and CDR2: SGHAT and FQNNGV. CDR3 size: 14 residues. The CDR3 DNA is TGTGCCAGCAGCCCAAGTATAACAGGGGTGGGCTACACCTTC. This translates into CASSPSITGVGYTF. Looking up the rest from reference TRBV11-2 and TRBJ1-2 gives the full variable domain: EAGVAQSPRYKIIEKRQSVAFWCNPISGHATLYWYQQILGQGPKLLIQFQNNGVVDDSQLPKDRFSAERLKGVDSTLKIQPAKLEDSAVYLCASSPSITGVGYTFGSGTRLTVV.

This clone was seen more than once but under ten times. This chain links TRBV24-1 with TRBJ2-1, with 10 bases lining up with TRBD2. This CDR3 is 13 amino acids long. V lost 12 bases and J lost 8; bases outside the gene matches: 9. CDR1 is KGHDR and CDR2 is SFDVKD in the germline V gene. The CDR3: CAASGGADDEQFF. The CDR3 DNA sequence: TGTGCCGCGAGCGGGGGGGCCGACGATGAGCAGTTCTTC.

The chain uses TRBV29-1 and TRBJ2-2; no clear D. CDR1 SQVTM and CDR2 ANQGSEA come from the germline V gene. This CDR3 region has 12 residues. V lost 7 bases and J lost 1, with 7 bases in between. In DNA form, the CDR3 reads TGCAGCGCCCCTAGGAACACCGGGGAGCTGTTTTTT. Protein product: CSAPRNTGELFF.